The 4 T cell receptor beta chains reported below all come from one sample, sequenced in a study of blood T cells in healthy people across ages. A J-beta primer mix and a sample-barcoded 5' primer were used in a second PCR of about 7 to 12 cycles. One entry per CDR3 protein results from TCRdb running MiXCR on the 5' RACE reads. The data show approximately 490,000 distinct CDR3 sequences, with around 24% seen just once and 8.5% to 9.5% held by the top ten. The sample was also reused in another study, on T cells of mothers and their children.

Sequencing was carried out using blood. Receptor source: a boy aged 5 to 17 in good health.

This clonotype is a singleton in its sample. The rearrangement joins TRBV3-1 to TRBJ2-1; D is ambiguous. The CDR3 length is 16 residues. CDR1 is LGHDT, CDR2 YNNKEL, per germline (reference sequence). Trimming pared 0 bases from V and 2 bases from J, leaving 11 bases between. CDR3 loop: CASSQDLSDTYNEQFF. Written as DNA, the CDR3 is TGTGCCAGCAGCCAAGATTTGAGCGATACCTACAATGAGCAGTTCTTC.

V is TRBV7-8 and J is TRBJ2-2; TRBD2 matches 7 bases. The CDR3 is 15 residues long. Germline assignment: CDR1 SGHVS and CDR2 FQNEAQ. Germline trimming cut 6 bases from V and 4 bases from J; bases unmatched to any gene: 8. CDR3 in DNA: TGTGCCAGCAGTCTCATCGGCGGGAGCACCGGGGAGCTGTTTTTT. Its translation is CASSLIGGSTGELFF.

The V and J genes are TRBV12-3 or TRBV12-4 and TRBJ1-5, with D maybe TRBD1 (6 bases). This CDR3 contains 14 residues. V lost 4 bases and J 3 bases, leaving 10 bases between the germline ends. CDR3 protein: CASSSGQYNQPQHF. The CDR3 bases are TGTGCCAGCAGTTCCGGACAGTACAATCAGCCCCAGCATTTT.

This clonotype was seen only a few times. The chain carries TRBV5-1 and TRBJ2-1; D is uncertain. V shed 4 bases and J shed 8 bases, with 10 bases lying between them. CDR1 and CDR2 from the germline V gene are SGHRS and YFSETQ. This CDR3 spans 12 amino acids. The CDR3 reads CASSPDFHEQFF. DNA of the CDR3: TGCGCCAGCAGCCCTGATTTCCATGAGCAGTTCTTC. The variable domain in full, completed from reference TRBV5-1 and TRBJ2-1, reads KAGVTQTPRYLIKTRGQQVTLSCSPISGHRSVSWYQQTPGQGLQFLFEYFSETQRNKGNFPGRFSGRQFSNSRSEMNVSTLELGDSALYLCASSPDFHEQFFGPGTRLTVL.